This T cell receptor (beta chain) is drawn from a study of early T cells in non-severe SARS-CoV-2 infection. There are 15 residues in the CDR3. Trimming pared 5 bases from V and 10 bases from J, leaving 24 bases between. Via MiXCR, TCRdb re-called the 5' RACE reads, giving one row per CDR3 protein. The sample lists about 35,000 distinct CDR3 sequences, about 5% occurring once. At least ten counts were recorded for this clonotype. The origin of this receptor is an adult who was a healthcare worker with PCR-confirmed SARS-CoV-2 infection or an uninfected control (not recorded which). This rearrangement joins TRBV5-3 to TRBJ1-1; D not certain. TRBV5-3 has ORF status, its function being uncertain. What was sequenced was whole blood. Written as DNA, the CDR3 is TGTGCCAGAAGTCGGCTGTGGTTGTCCCGCCGTACAGCTTTCTTT. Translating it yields CARSRLWLSRRTAFF.